A selection of T cell receptor beta chains follows, all from one sample in a study of Ad26.COV2.S vaccination and SARS-CoV-2 variants. Assay used: immunoSEQ multiplex PCR; TCRdb lists only in-frame clones, some missing. The repertoire holds hundreds of thousands of clones, with about 90% as singletons. Sample: peripheral blood, taken after recovery from COVID-19. Receptors originate from a human donor who had recovered from COVID-19. Each CDR3 is given with its conserved first and last residue. D genes are given only for firm matches. Size tells how often a clone was seen (once, few, many) or the class of an expanded clone, and some rows leave it out.

TRBD1,NA,TRBV6-6,TRBJ1-3,CASSRTGSGNTIYF,TGTGCCAGCAGCCGGACAGGGTCCGGAAACACCATATATTTT
NA,NA,TRBV13,TRBJ2-1,CASSLRGGLNEQFF,TGTGCCAGCAGCCTAAGGGGGGGCCTGAATGAGCAGTTCTTC
NA,NA,TRBV29-1,TRBJ2-3,CSVGGRGTDTQYF,TGCAGCGTTGGAGGCCGGGGCACAGATACGCAGTATTTT
NA,NA,TRBV27,TRBJ1-2,CASSLSKVSNGYTF,TGTGCCAGCAGTTTATCCAAAGTCTCCAATGGCTACACCTTC
TRBD1,once,TRBV6-5,TRBJ1-5,CASRVSGGANQPQHF,TGTGCCAGCAGAGTCTCAGGGGGCGCGAATCAGCCCCAGCATTTT
NA,few,TRBV6-2/TRBV6-3,TRBJ2-1,CASSQGPETGEQFF,TGTGCCAGCAGCCAGGGACCAGAGACGGGTGAGCAGTTCTTC
TRBD1,NA,TRBV13,TRBJ1-4,CASSTGQGSEKLFF,TGTGCCAGCAGCACCGGACAGGGTAGTGAAAAACTGTTTTTT
NA,NA,TRBV5-1,TRBJ2-5,CASSAGKGGGYQETQYF,TGCGCCAGCAGCGCCGGAAAGGGCGGGGGCTACCAAGAGACCCAGTACTTC
TRBD1,NA,TRBV5-1,TRBJ1-2,CASRYNRDRNYYGYTF,TGCGCCAGCAGGTATAACCGGGACAGAAATTACTATGGCTACACCTTC
TRBD1,NA,TRBV27,TRBJ2-7,CASSLATGTGSHEQYF,TGTGCCAGCAGTTTAGCCACCGGGACAGGGTCACACGAGCAGTACTTC
TRBD1,NA,TRBV19,TRBJ1-4,CASSPPGQGLVWGEKLFF,TGTGCCAGTAGCCCCCCGGGACAGGGGTTGGTCTGGGGTGAAAAACTGTTTTTT
NA,NA,TRBV28,TRBJ2-4,CASTIEGVGAKNIQYF,TGTGCCAGCACCATTGAGGGAGTGGGTGCCAAAAACATTCAGTACTTC
NA,NA,TRBV5-1,TRBJ1-1,CASSLGHMTMNTEAFF,TGCGCCAGCAGCTTGGGACACATGACCATGAACACTGAAGCTTTCTTT
NA,NA,TRBV13,TRBJ1-2,CASSLMGGLDYGYTF,TGTGCCAGCAGCTTAATGGGGGGTTTGGACTATGGCTACACCTTC
NA,NA,TRBV19,TRBJ2-7,CASSLRGVHEQYF,TGTGCCAGTAGCCTTAGGGGGGTACACGAGCAGTACTTC
NA,NA,TRBV29-1,TRBJ2-3,CSVVVSTGGTQYF,TGCAGCGTTGTGGTATCCACCGGGGGTACGCAGTATTTT
TRBD2,NA,TRBV3-1/TRBV3-2,TRBJ2-5,CASSQLRGLAGGRQETQYF,TGTGCCAGCAGCCAGCTCCGTGGACTAGCGGGGGGTCGCCAAGAGACCCAGTACTTC
NA,NA,TRBV7-8,TRBJ2-1,CASSPRGRAFF,TGTGCCAGCAGCCCACGGGGCCGGGCGTTCTTC
TRBD1,NA,TRBV5-4,TRBJ2-7,CASSLEGAYYEQYF,TGTGCCAGCAGCTTGGAGGGGGCCTACTACGAGCAGTACTTC
TRBD1,NA,TRBV7-6,TRBJ2-6,CASSLGWGTGGSGANVLTF,TGTGCCAGCAGCTTAGGGTGGGGGACAGGGGGCTCTGGGGCCAACGTCCTGACTTTC
NA,NA,TRBV16,TRBJ2-7,CASSPGPLGGVSSYEQYF,TGTGCCAGCAGCCCTGGCCCATTAGGGGGTGTCAGCTCCTACGAGCAGTACTTC
NA,NA,TRBV7-8,TRBJ2-7,CASSSRDGPYEQYF,TGTGCCAGCAGCTCCCGGGACGGCCCCTACGAGCAGTACTTC
NA,NA,TRBV2,TRBJ1-1,CASSGQGNTEAFF,TGTGCCAGCAGTGGGCAGGGGAACACTGAAGCTTTCTTT
TRBD1,NA,TRBV10-3,TRBJ2-2,CAYKGQGVTGELFF,TGTGCCTATAAGGGGCAGGGGGTCACCGGGGAGCTGTTTTTT
TRBD1,NA,TRBV9,TRBJ2-1,CASSRGTGQGNEQFF,TGTGCCAGCAGCCGCGGGACAGGACAAGGCAATGAGCAGTTCTTC
NA,NA,TRBV16,TRBJ1-1,CASSQSLVETAFF,TGTGCCAGCAGCCAATCACTCGTGGAGACAGCTTTCTTT
TRBD1,NA,TRBV19,TRBJ2-7,CASSLTGDLYEQYF,TGTGCCAGTAGCCTCACAGGGGACCTCTACGAGCAGTACTTC
NA,NA,TRBV9,TRBJ1-6,CASTGAGGFASPLHF,TGTGCCAGCACAGGCGCTGGGGGGTTTGCGTCACCCCTCCACTTT
NA,NA,TRBV27,TRBJ1-5,CASSNSFLGHNSNQPQHF,TGTGCCAGCAGCAACAGCTTCTTAGGACACAATAGCAATCAGCCCCAGCATTTT
NA,NA,TRBV5-1,TRBJ1-2,CASSLAGGPDGYTF,TGCGCCAGCAGCTTGGCCGGGGGGCCTGATGGCTACACCTTC
TRBD1,NA,TRBV7-9,TRBJ1-2,CASSWGDREDYGYTF,TGTGCCAGCAGCTGGGGGGACAGGGAGGACTATGGCTACACCTTC
TRBD2,NA,TRBV6-2/TRBV6-3,TRBJ2-3,CASRPGGAVDTQYF,TGTGCCAGCCGCCCCGGGGGGGCCGTGGATACGCAGTATTTT
NA,NA,TRBV18,TRBJ2-2,CASSPTVGSKTGELFF,TGTGCCAGCTCACCTACGGTCGGCAGTAAAACCGGGGAGCTGTTTTTT
TRBD1,NA,TRBV13,TRBJ1-1,CASSSEGAGLNTEAFF,TGTGCCAGCTCCAGCGAGGGGGCGGGACTGAACACTGAAGCTTTCTTT
NA,NA,TRBV7-2,TRBJ1-1,CASSYMNTEAFF,TGTGCCAGCAGTTACATGAACACTGAAGCTTTCTTT
NA,NA,TRBV29-1,TRBJ2-1,CSHGAGRNEQFF,TGCAGCCATGGGGCAGGGAGGAATGAGCAGTTCTTC
NA,once,TRBV5-4,TRBJ1-1,CASSSAGEAFF,TGTGCCAGCAGCTCCGCTGGTGAAGCTTTCTTT
TRBD1,NA,TRBV6-5,TRBJ1-4,CASRLRQGAGEKLFF,TGTGCCAGCAGACTTCGACAGGGGGCGGGAGAAAAACTGTTTTTT
TRBD1,NA,TRBV6-5,TRBJ2-3,CASSLQGARTDTQYF,TGTGCCAGCAGTTTACAGGGGGCGCGGACAGATACGCAGTATTTT
NA,NA,TRBV27,TRBJ1-1,CASSLAENTEAFF,TGTGCCAGCAGTTTAGCCGAAAACACTGAAGCTTTCTTT
TRBD1,NA,TRBV27,TRBJ1-1,CASRRTGGATPNTEAFF,TGTGCCAGCAGGCGGACAGGGGGCGCAACCCCTAACACTGAAGCTTTCTTT